The rows below give T cell receptor beta chains drawn from one sample of a study of identical twins. MiXCR, run by TCRdb on the 5' RACE reads, gives a single entry per CDR3 protein. The data contain about 530,000 distinct CDR3 sequences, around 22% of them singletons. These sequences were also reported in another study, on yellow fever vaccine responses in identical twins.

The sequenced sample consisted of CD4+ T cells sorted from blood. These receptors were collected from a woman younger than 35 in good health. CDR3s leave out the opening cysteine and the closing phenylalanine or tryptophan. A clone size is listed for some rows: how often the clone was seen (once, few, many), or a class if it is expanded.

V | size | CDR3
TRBV20-1 | few | SARSQGGTQY
TRBV5-1 | . | ASSKTGGEKNEQF
TRBV12-3/TRBV12-4 | few | ASKAGDYNEQF
TRBV20-1 | . | SANSYNSPLH
TRBV12-3/TRBV12-4 | . | ASFVLGTGNTIY
TRBV12-3/TRBV12-4 | few | ASRLASPNYEQY
TRBV5-1 | . | ASSLVRGSSTDTQY
TRBV20-1 | few | SATMNTEAF
TRBV12-3/TRBV12-4 | . | ASSVGTGGIYGYT
TRBV6-5 | few | ASSYGGSEETQY
TRBV7-6 | few | ASSWTSATPYNEQF
TRBV5-1 | . | ASSLGRGGSGELF
TRBV20-1 | . | SARDRASGGGNTGELF
TRBV4-1 | . | ASSQEWTGKNTEAF
TRBV7-9 | few | ASSLPELAGIGELF
TRBV7-8 | . | ASALAGAGVTDTQY
TRBV5-1 | . | ASSLDYGVGYT
TRBV4-1 | many | ASSPAGTGNQPQH
TRBV20-1 | . | SARPGTATDTQY
TRBV7-8 | few | ASSLARAGNTEAF
TRBV5-6 | many | ASRLAGNNEQF
TRBV24-1 | few | ATSDPPPNGDTQY
TRBV5-5 | few | ATQAGPGYYNEQF
TRBV10-1 | . | ASSESVGEETQY
TRBV5-1 | few | ASSLQLARYNEQF
TRBV27 | . | ASSLRGGGADTQY
TRBV12-3/TRBV12-4 | few | ASRLTGASNQPQH
TRBV15 | . | ATSSPNRGTQY
TRBV5-1 | once | ASSLDTTNTEAF
TRBV11-2 | . | ASTRFIRGGANTGELF
TRBV3-1 | few | ASSQDGLGGFNYEQY
TRBV29-1 | few | SAKGWGSNQPQH
TRBV5-1 | . | ASSLGGLSIFGAGELF
TRBV25-1 | . | ASSEGTSGRTVEQY
TRBV10-2 | . | ASRSVMNTEAF
TRBV20-1 | . | SARKGSSYEQY
TRBV4-2 | . | ASSQDGGRAETQY
TRBV15 | . | ATSRVGRSSYNEQF
TRBV28 | few | ASSFQGRMNTEAF
TRBV10-3 | few | AISGQEDYNEQF
TRBV4-1 | . | ASSQLNLQGGTEAF
TRBV11-2 | . | ASSRGDRVFNEQF
TRBV3-1 | . | ASSQVPGGTEAF
TRBV20-1 | few | SGSSGTQY